This TCR beta chain was recovered during a study of T cells in Graves' hyperthyroidism and ophthalmopathy. The CDR3 has 16 amino acids. Per germline, CDR1 SGHRS and CDR2 YFSETQ. Trimming removed 5 bases from V and 5 bases from J; junction bases left unmatched: 11. Using less than 12 ml of fresh peripheral blood, PBMCs were prepared. RNA transcripts yielded amplified TCR beta CDR3 regions. The primer set for the first-round RT-PCR of the TCR CDR3 was HTBI. TCRdb re-analysed the multiplex PCR reads in MiXCR, keeping a single row per CDR3 protein. The sample gives 350,000 to 400,000 distinct CDR3 sequences, less than 20% of which show up once; 40% to 45% is in the top ten.

This clonotype originated in a man aged 18-30 years with Graves' ophthalmopathy. Material for sequencing was blood. The chain links TRBV5-1 to TRBJ1-4; 8 bases are shared with TRBD1. The CDR3 is CASRAGTGLTNEKLFF. The CDR3 DNA reads TGCGCCAGCAGGGCCGGGACAGGACTAACAAATGAAAAACTGTTTTTT.